The 18 T cell receptor beta chains given below trace back to one sample, sequenced in a study of T cell repertoires in cytomegalovirus infection. TCRdb redid the calling of the reads with MiXCR, one entry per CDR3 protein. The repertoire holds around 25,000 distinct CDR3 sequences, 20% to 25% seen once, with 91% in the top ten. These receptors' antigens are unknown. The specimen was CD8+ T cells from cultured PBMCs, collected from culture after CMV antigen stimulation. The source is a human donor in good health (CMV status not recorded). Some clones in this sample may be carry-over from other donors' samples.

This clonotype showed up many times. DNA of the CDR3: TGCGCCAGCAGCCATGAACAGGGGATCGAGCAGTACTTC. This sequence encodes CASSHEQGIEQYF. The chain carries TRBV4-1 and TRBJ2-7; TRBD1 matches at 7 bases. Germline assignment: CDR1 MGHRA and CDR2 YSYEKL. The V segment lost 3 bases and the J segment 6 bases; nucleotides outside the gene matches: 5. The CDR3 covers 13 residues.

This clonotype was counted only a few times. This sequence joins TRBV6-6 and TRBJ1-5; D is undetermined. Germline CDR1 is MNHNY and CDR2 is SVGAGI (reference sequence). CDR3 length: 13 residues. V lost 2 bases to trimming and J lost 3 bases, with 5 bases between them. The CDR3 coding sequence is TGTGCCAGCAGTTACAGCCTCAATCAGCCCCAGCATTTT. Its translation is CASSYSLNQPQHF.

This clonotype was detected only a few times. V gene TRBV20-1 combines with J gene TRBJ1-5; D is ambiguous. The CDR3 loop spans 14 amino acids. Trimming cost V 1 base and J 5 bases, with 12 bases left between them. CDR1 is DFQATT and CDR2 is SNEGSKA in the germline V gene (reference sequence). In nucleotides, the CDR3 is TGCAGTGCTAGAGCTGGGAGGACGGATCAGCCCCAGCATTTT. This gives the protein CSARAGRTDQPQHF.

The chain recombines TRBV20-1 with TRBJ2-1; TRBD2 matches at 9 bases. V was pared by 5 bases and J by 2 bases, with 7 bases of the junction left unmatched. The CDR3 contains 15 residues. Germline V CDR1 and CDR2: DFQATT, SNEGSKA (reference sequence). CDR3 region: CSAGGGGETYNEQFF. The CDR3, as DNA: TGCAGTGCTGGTGGCGGGGGGGAGACCTACAATGAGCAGTTCTTC.

This clonotype was detected ten times or more. The chain joins TRBV7-9 to TRBJ1-1; no clear D. The V end was cut by 5 bases, the J end by 7 bases, with 14 bases between. The germline gives CDR1 SEHNR, CDR2 FQNEAQ (reference sequence). The CDR3 has 13 residues. The CDR3 protein is CASSGGTKFEAFF. The CDR3 DNA is TGTGCCAGCAGCGGAGGAACTAAGTTTGAAGCTTTCTTT.

This chain links TRBV4-2 with TRBJ2-7, with D perhaps assigned TRBD1 or TRBD2 (5 bases each). There are 16 residues in the CDR3. The germline CDR1 and CDR2 sequences are LGHNA and YNFKEQ. Deletions cut 0 bases from V and 2 bases from J, with 14 bases between. The CDR3 reads CASSQDLYGDPYEQYF. The CDR3 bases are TGTGCCAGCAGCCAAGATCTTTACGGGGACCCCTACGAGCAGTACTTC.

The chain couples TRBV6-5 to TRBJ2-3; 7 positions agree with TRBD2. The CDR3 covers 14 residues. With 3 bases clipped from V and 1 base from J, the junction kept 1 base outside the gene matches. Germline-derived CDR1 and CDR2 are MNHEY and SVGAGI. CDR3 region: CASSYAGGTDTQYF. In DNA form, the CDR3 reads TGTGCCAGCAGTTATGCGGGGGGCACAGATACGCAGTATTTT.

The chain employs TRBV20-1 and TRBJ2-3, with D perhaps matching TRBD1 or TRBD2 (5 bases each). Germline assignment: CDR1 DFQATT and CDR2 SNEGSKA (reference sequence). The CDR3 covers 16 residues. V lost 3 bases, J lost 3 bases, and 19 bases lay in between. CDR3 residues: CSARLPYGDGTDTQYF. CDR3 nucleotide sequence: TGCAGTGCTAGGCTTCCCTATGGGGACGGGACAGATACGCAGTATTTT.

This clonotype was seen at least ten times. The chain uses TRBV7-9 and TRBJ2-1; D remains ambiguous. Trimming stripped 5 bases from V and 5 bases from J, with 4 bases between. Germline V gene sequence: CDR1 SEHNR, CDR2 FQNEAQ (reference sequence). The CDR3 is made up of 11 amino acids. CDR3 nucleotide sequence: TGTGCCAGCAGCCACAACAATGAGCAGTTCTTC. This encodes CASSHNNEQFF.

This clonotype was found many times. The J gene is TRBJ2-1, the V gene TRBV6-1; 9 bases align to TRBD1. CDR1 and CDR2 from the germline V gene are MNHNS and SASEGT. V gave up 5 bases and J gave up 8 bases; unmatched junction bases: 13. This CDR3 is built from 16 residues. The CDR3 loop is CASSHKWTGAIDEQFF. The CDR3 DNA reads as TGTGCCAGCAGTCATAAATGGACAGGGGCAATCGATGAGCAGTTCTTC.

In this sample, this clonotype turned up many times. The V and J genes are TRBV7-2 and TRBJ1-5; 9 positions match TRBD1. Germline-derived CDR1 and CDR2 are SGHTA and FQGNSA. The CDR3 length is 15 residues. Germline trimming cut 1 base from V and 5 bases from J; bases unmatched to any gene: 3. The DNA for the CDR3 is TGTGCCAGCAGCTTAGGCGGGGACAGGGATCAGCCCCAGCATTTT. Its protein is CASSLGGDRDQPQHF.

This clonotype has just a few counts. The chain carries TRBV7-9 and TRBJ1-2; D is perhaps TRBD1 (6 bases). Trimming pared 3 bases from V and 4 bases from J, leaving 9 bases between. CDR3 length: 13 residues. Germline V lookup: CDR1 SEHNR, CDR2 FQNEAQ (reference sequence). CDR3 bases: TGTGCCAGCAGCTTTGGGGGCCCCTATGGCTACACCTTC. It translates to CASSFGGPYGYTF.

The chain is built from TRBV27 and TRBJ2-3, with TRBD2 as a possible D gene (6 bases). Germline lookup yields CDR1 MNHEY and CDR2 SMNVEV (reference sequence). This CDR3 region has 16 residues. Trimming removed 5 bases from V and 4 bases from J, with 19 bases in between. The CDR3 protein is CASSRRGLRVADTQYF. Here the CDR3 DNA reads TGTGCCAGCAGTCGCCGGGGACTCCGGGTGGCAGATACGCAGTATTTT.

The chain combines TRBV20-1 with TRBJ1-2, with D possibly being TRBD1 (6 bases). Trimming left V 6 bases short and J 2 bases short, with 13 bases between. This CDR3 comprises 13 residues. Per germline, CDR1 DFQATT and CDR2 SNEGSKA (reference sequence). CDR3 amino acids: CSASDQGNYGYTF. CDR3 in DNA: TGCAGTGCCAGCGACCAGGGGAACTATGGCTACACCTTC.

The chain uses TRBV5-1 and TRBJ2-5; the match to TRBD2 covers 7 bases. The J segment lost 2 bases and the V segment lost 7 bases, leaving 8 bases of the junction unmatched. The CDR3 length is 14 residues. Germline lookup yields CDR1 SGHRS and CDR2 YFSETQ. The chain's CDR3 is CASREAGMQETQYF. CDR3 bases: TGCGCCAGCCGGGAAGCGGGGATGCAAGAGACCCAGTACTTC.

V is TRBV6-1 and J is TRBJ2-1; D unclear. Germline V gene data show CDR1 as MNHNS and CDR2 as SASEGT. Trimming left V 1 base short and J 9 bases short, with 7 bases between. The CDR3 runs to 12 residues. DNA of the CDR3: TGTGCCAGCAGTGAAGGGGGTGGTGAGCAGTTCTTC. Protein product: CASSEGGGEQFF.

This chain links TRBV7-8 with TRBJ1-5; D is unclear. V was pared by 5 bases and J by 6 bases, with 20 bases between. The CDR3 length is 16 residues. Germline V CDR1 and CDR2: SGHVS, FQNEAQ. The DNA for the CDR3 is TGTGCCAGCAGCCTAGGTCCGCCCCCAGGAAGTCAGCCCCAGCATTTT. This codes for CASSLGPPPGSQPQHF. Combining the CDR3 with reference TRBV7-8 and TRBJ1-5 gives the whole variable domain GAGVSQSPRYKVAKRGQDVALRCDPISGHVSLFWYQQALGQGPEFLTYFQNEAQLDKSGLPSDRFFAERPEGSVSTLKIQRTQQEDSAVYLCASSLGPPPGSQPQHFGDGTRLSIL.

The rearrangement links TRBV6-5 to TRBJ1-5; 9 bases map to TRBD1. The ends lost 2 bases at V and 2 bases at J; junction bases unmatched: 1. The CDR3 is 15 amino acids. From germline, CDR1 is MNHEY and CDR2 SVGAGI. The CDR3 region has the DNA TGTGCCAGCAGTTACCGGACAGGGGGCAATCAGCCCCAGCATTTT. Encoded protein: CASSYRTGGNQPQHF.